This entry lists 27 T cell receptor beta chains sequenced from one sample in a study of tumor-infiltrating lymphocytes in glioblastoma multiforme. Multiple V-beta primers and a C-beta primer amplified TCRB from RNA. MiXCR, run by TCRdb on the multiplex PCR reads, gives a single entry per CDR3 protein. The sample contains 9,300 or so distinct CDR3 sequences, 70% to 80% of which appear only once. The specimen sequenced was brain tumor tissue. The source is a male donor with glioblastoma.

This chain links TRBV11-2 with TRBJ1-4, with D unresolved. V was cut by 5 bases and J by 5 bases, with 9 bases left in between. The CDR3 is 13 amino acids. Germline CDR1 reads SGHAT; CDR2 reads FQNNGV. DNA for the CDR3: TGTGCCAGCAGCCTCAACCAGAATGAAAAACTGTTTTTT. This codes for CASSLNQNEKLFF.

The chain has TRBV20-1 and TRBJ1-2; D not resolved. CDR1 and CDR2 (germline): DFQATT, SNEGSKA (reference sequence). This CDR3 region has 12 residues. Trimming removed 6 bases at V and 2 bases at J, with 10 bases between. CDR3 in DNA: TGCAGTGCCACGCCCCTAAACTATGGCTACACCTTC. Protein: CSATPLNYGYTF.

CDR3 DNA sequence: TGCAGTTCTAAAGATGAGGCAGGGCTCTATGAGCAGTTCTTC. Translated: CSSKDEAGLYEQFF. This rearrangement joins TRBV20-1 to TRBJ2-1; tentative D call: TRBD1 (5 bases). Trimming cost V 8 bases and J 8 bases, with 22 bases left between them. Germline assignment: CDR1 DFQATT and CDR2 SNEGSKA (reference sequence). The CDR3 loop spans 14 amino acids.

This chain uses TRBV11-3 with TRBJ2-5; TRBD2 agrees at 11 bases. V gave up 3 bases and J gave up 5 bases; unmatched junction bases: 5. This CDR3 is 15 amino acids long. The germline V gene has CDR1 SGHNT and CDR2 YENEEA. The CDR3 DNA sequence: TGTGCCAGCAGCTTGAAGTTAGCGGGAGGGGAGACCCAGTACTTC. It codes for CASSLKLAGGETQYF.

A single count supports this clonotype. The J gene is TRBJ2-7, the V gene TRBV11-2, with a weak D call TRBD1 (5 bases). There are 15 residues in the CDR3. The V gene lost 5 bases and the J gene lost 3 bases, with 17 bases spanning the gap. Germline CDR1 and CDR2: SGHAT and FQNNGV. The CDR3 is CASSHDSQNLYEQYF. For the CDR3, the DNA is TGTGCCAGCAGCCATGACAGTCAAAACCTCTACGAGCAGTACTTC. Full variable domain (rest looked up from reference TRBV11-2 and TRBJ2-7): EAGVAQSPRYKIIEKRQSVAFWCNPISGHATLYWYQQILGQGPKLLIQFQNNGVVDDSQLPKDRFSAERLKGVDSTLKIQPAKLEDSAVYLCASSHDSQNLYEQYFGPGTRLTVT.

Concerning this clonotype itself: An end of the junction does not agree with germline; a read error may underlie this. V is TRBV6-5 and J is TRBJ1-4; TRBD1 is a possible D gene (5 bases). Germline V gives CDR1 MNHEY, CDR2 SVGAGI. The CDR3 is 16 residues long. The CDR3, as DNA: TGTGCCAGCAGTTACGGGCAGGGTGCAACTAATGGAAAACTGTTTTTT. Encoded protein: CASSYGQGATNGKLFF.

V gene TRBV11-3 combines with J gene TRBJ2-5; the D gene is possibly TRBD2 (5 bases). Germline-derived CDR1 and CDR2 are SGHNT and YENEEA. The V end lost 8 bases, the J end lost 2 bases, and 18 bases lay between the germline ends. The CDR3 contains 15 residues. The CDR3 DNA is TGTGCCAGCTCAAACCCTGGAGGCCCGCAAGAGACCCAGTACTTC. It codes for CASSNPGGPQETQYF.

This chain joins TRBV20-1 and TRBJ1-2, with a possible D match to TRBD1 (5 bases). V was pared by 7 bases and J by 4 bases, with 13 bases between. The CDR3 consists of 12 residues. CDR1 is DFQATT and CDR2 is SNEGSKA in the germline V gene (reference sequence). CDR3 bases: TGCAGTGGATCGGGGGAGGGCTATGGCTACACCTTC. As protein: CSGSGEGYGYTF.

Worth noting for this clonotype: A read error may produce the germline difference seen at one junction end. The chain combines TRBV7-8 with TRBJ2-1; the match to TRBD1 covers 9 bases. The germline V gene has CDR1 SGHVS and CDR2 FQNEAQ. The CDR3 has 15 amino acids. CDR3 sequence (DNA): TGTACCAGCAGCTTAATGGACAGGGGTCACAATGAGCAATTCTTC. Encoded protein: CTSSLMDRGHNEQFF. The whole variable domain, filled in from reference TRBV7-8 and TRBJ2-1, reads GAGVSQSPRYKVAKRGQDVALRCDPISGHVSLFWYQQALGQGPEFLTYFQNEAQLDKSGLPSDRFFAERPEGSVSTLKIQRTQQEDSAVYLCTSSLMDRGHNEQFFGPGTRLTVL.

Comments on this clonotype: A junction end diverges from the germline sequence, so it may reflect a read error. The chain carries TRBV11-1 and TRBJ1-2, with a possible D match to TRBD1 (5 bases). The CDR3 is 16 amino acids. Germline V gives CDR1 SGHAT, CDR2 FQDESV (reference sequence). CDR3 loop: CASRDIKQANDYDYTF. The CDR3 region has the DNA TGTGCCAGCAGGGATATCAAACAGGCGAATGACTATGACTACACCTTC.

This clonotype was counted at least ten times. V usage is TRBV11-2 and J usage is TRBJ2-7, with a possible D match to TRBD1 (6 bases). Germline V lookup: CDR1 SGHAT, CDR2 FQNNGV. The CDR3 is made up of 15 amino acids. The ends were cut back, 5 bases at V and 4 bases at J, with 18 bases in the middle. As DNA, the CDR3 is TGTGCCAGCAGCCAGCTAACGGGACACTCTTACGAGCAGTACTTC. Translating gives CASSQLTGHSYEQYF.

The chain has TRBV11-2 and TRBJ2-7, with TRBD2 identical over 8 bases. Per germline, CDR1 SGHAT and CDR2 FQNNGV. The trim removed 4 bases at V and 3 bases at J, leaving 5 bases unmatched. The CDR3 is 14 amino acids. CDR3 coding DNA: TGTGCCAGCAGCTCCCTAGCGGGTTTCTACGAGCAGTACTTC. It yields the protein CASSSLAGFYEQYF.

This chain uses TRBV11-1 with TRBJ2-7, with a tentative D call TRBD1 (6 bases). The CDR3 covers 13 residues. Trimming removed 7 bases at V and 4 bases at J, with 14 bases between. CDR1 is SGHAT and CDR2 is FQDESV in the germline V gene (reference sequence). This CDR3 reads CASTLDQGYEQYF. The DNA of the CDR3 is TGTGCCAGCACCCTGGATCAGGGGTACGAGCAGTACTTC.

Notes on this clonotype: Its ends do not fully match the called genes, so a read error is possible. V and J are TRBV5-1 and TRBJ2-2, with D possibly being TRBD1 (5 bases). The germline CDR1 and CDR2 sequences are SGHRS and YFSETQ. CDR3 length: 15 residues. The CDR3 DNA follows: TGCGCCAGCAGCGGGCGACAGTGGAACACCGTGGAGCTGTTTTTT. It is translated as CASSGRQWNTVELFF.

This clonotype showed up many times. The chain's CDR3 is CSARLRDRGSYTHSYEQYF. The DNA for the CDR3 is TGCAGTGCTAGGCTCCGGGACAGGGGATCATACACCCACTCCTACGAGCAGTACTTC. The chain is built from TRBV20-1 and TRBJ2-7; the match to TRBD1 covers 10 bases. V lost 3 bases to trimming and J lost 0 bases; unmatched junction nucleotides: 17. Germline-derived CDR1 and CDR2 are DFQATT and SNEGSKA (reference sequence). CDR3 size: 19 residues.

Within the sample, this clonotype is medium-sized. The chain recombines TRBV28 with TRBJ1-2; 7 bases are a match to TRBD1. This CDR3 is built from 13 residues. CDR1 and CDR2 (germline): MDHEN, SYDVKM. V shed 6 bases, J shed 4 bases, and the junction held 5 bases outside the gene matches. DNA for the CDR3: TGTGCCAGCAGCTCAGGACAGGTCTATGGCTACACCTTC. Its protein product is CASSSGQVYGYTF.

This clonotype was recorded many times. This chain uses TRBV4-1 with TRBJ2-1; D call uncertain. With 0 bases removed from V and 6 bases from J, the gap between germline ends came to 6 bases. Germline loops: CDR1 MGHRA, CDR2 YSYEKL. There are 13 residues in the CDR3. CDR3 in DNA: TGCGCCAGCAGCCAAGACTACCTCAATGAGCAGTTCTTC. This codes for CASSQDYLNEQFF.

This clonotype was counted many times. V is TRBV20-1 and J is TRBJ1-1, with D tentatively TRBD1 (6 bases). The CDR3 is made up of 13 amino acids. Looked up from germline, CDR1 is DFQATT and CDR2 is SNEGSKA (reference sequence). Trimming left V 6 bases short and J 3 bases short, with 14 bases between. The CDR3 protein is CSADIQGYTEAFF. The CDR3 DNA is TGCAGTGCGGATATACAGGGTTACACTGAAGCTTTCTTT.

CDR3 sequence: CASSLAGSTGELFF. CDR3 bases: TGTGCCAGCAGCTTAGCAGGGTCCACCGGGGAGCTGTTTTTT. The chain combines TRBV11-3 with TRBJ2-2; D may be TRBD1 (5 bases). Germline V CDR1 and CDR2: SGHNT, YENEEA. The CDR3 extends over 14 amino acids. Trimming took off 1 base at V and 4 bases at J, with 7 bases between the two ends.

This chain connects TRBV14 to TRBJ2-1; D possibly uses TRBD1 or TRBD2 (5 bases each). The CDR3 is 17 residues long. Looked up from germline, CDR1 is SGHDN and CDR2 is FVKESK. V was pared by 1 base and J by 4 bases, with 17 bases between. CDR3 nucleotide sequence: TGTGCCAGCAGCCAAGCCGGGGCTACGAGCTCATACAATGAGCAGTTCTTC. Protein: CASSQAGATSSYNEQFF.

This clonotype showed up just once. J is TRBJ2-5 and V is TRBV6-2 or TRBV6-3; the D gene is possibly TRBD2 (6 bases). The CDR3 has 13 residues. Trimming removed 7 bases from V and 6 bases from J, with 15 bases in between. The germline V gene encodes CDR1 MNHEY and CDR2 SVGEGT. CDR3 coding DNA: TGTGCCAGCAAATTTGCGGGGTCAAAGACCCAGTACTTC. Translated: CASKFAGSKTQYF.

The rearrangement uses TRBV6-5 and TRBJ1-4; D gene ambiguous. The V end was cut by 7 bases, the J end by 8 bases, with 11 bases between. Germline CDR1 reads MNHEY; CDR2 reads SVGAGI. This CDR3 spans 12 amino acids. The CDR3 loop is CASKAGPEKLFF. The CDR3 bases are TGTGCCAGCAAGGCAGGACCCGAAAAACTGTTTTTT.

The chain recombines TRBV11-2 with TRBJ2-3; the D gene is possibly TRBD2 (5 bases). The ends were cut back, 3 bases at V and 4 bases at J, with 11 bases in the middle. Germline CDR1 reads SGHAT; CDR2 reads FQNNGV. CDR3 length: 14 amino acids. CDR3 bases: TGTGCCAGCAGCTTCGGAGAGGGCTCAGATACGCAGTATTTT. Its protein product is CASSFGEGSDTQYF.

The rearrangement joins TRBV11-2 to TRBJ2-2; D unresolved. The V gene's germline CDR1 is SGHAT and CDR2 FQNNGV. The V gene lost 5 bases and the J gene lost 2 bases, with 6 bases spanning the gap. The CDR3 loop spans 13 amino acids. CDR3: CASSLINTGELFF. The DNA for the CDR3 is TGTGCCAGCAGCCTCATAAACACCGGGGAGCTGTTTTTT.

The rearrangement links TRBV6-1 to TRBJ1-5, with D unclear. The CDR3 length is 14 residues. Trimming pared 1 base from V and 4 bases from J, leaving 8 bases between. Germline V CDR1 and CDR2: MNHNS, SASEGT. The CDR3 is CASSEDEENQPQHF. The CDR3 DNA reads TGTGCCAGCAGTGAAGACGAGGAGAATCAGCCCCAGCATTTT.

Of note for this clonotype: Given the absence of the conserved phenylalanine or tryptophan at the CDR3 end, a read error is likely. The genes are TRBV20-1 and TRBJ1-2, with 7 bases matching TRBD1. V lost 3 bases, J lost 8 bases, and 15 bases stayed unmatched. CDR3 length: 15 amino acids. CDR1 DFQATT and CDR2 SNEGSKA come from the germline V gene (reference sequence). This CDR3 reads CSARGNPQGGGGYTS. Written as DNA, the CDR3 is TGCAGTGCTAGGGGTAACCCGCAGGGGGGTGGAGGCTACACCTCC.

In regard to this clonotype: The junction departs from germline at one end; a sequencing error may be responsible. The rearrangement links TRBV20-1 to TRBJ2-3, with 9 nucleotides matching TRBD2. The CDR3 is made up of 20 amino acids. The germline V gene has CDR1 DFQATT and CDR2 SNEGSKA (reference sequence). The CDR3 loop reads CSASRPGLARGPSSTDTQYF. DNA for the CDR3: TGCAGTGCTAGTCGCCCCGGACTAGCGCGAGGACCGAGTAGCACAGATACCCAGTATTTT.